Sequencing of this T cell receptor beta chain was carried out in a study of blood T cell repertoires in COVID-19. Original methodology: For nucleated cells, counts were estimated from reference gene primer amplification. Sequencing was performed with immunoSEQ multiplex PCR; in TCRdb, only in-frame clones are kept and a portion is missing. V and J calls and clone size are those listed in that table; D and trimming were worked out from the DNA. The sample consists of almost 85,000 clones, roughly 91% of them appearing once. The participants were between 18 and 89 years old and came from about two dozen US areas. Assignments of participants to cohorts depended upon their own reported clinical history. V shed 3 bases and J shed 0 bases, with 11 bases lying between them. The CDR3 length is 15 residues. Per germline, CDR1 LNHDA and CDR2 SQIVND (reference sequence).

The rearrangement uses TRBV19 and TRBJ1-1; D is ambiguous. Sample: PBMCs or T cells enriched from blood (not recorded which). This sequence was found in a woman aged 45 to 65 with acute COVID-19. In nucleotides, the CDR3 is TGTGCCAGTAGTATTCACAGTTCCATGAACACTGAAGCTTTCTTT. It specifies CASSIHSSMNTEAFF.